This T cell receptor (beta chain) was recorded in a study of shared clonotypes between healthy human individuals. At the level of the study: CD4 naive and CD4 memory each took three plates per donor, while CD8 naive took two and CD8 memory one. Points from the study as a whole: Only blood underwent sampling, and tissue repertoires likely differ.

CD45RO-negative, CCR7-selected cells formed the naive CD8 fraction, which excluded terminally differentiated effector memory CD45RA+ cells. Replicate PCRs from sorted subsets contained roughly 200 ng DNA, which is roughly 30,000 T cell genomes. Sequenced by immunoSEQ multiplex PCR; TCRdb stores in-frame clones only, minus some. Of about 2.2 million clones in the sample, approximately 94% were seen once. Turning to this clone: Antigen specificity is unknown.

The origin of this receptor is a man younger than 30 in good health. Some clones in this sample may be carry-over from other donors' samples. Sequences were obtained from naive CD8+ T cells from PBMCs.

CDR3 nucleotide sequence: TGTGCCAGCAGCGCCGGACCCGGAGCTATCCAGCCCCAGCATTTT. This codes for CASSAGPGAIQPQHF. The gene calls are TRBV9 and TRBJ1-5; no reliable D call. Trimming pared 3 bases from V and 7 bases from J, leaving 17 bases between. The CDR3 runs 15 residues. The germline V gene encodes CDR1 SGDLS and CDR2 YYNGEE.